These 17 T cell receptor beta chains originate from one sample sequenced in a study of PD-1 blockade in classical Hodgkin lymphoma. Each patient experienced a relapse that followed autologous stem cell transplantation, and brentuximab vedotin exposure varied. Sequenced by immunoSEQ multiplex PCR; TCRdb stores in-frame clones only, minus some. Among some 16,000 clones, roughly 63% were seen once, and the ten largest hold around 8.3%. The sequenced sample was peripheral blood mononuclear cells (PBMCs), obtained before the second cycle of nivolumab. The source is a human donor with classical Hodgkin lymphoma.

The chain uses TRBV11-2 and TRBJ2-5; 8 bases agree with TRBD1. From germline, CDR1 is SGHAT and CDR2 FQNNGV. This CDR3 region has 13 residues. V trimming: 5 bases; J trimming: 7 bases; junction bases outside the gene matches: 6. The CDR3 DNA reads TGTGCCAGCAGCCCCCCAGGGGGCCCGACCCAGTACTTC. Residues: CASSPPGGPTQYF.

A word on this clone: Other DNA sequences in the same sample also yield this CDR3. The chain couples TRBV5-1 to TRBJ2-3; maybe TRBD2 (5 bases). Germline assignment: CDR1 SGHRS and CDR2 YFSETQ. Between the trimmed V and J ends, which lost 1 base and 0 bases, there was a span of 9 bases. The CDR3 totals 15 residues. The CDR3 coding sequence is TGCGCCAGCAGCTTGAGGAGGCCGAGCACAGATACGCAGTATTTT. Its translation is CASSLRRPSTDTQYF.

The CDR3 DNA reads as TGTGCCAGCAGTCCTAGCGGATCCTACAATGAGCAGTTCTTC. Translating gives CASSPSGSYNEQFF. This chain connects TRBV6-1 to TRBJ2-1; 7 nucleotides line up with TRBD2. The CDR3 extends over 14 amino acids. The germline V gene encodes CDR1 MNHNS and CDR2 SASEGT. Trimming removed 5 bases from V and 1 base from J; junction bases left unmatched: 2.

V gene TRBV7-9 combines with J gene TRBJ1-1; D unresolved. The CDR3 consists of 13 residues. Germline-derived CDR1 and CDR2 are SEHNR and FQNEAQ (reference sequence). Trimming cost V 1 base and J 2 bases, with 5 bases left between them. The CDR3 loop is CASSLEVNTEAFF. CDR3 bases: TGTGCCAGCAGCTTAGAGGTCAACACTGAAGCTTTCTTT.

The CDR3 DNA follows: TGTGCCAGTAGCCCCGGGACGCTTTTTGAAAGGGGGGTCTATGGCTACACCTTC. It translates to CASSPGTLFERGVYGYTF. This chain connects TRBV19 to TRBJ1-2, with a possible D match to TRBD1 (6 bases). From germline, CDR1 is LNHDA and CDR2 SQIVND (reference sequence). V was clipped by 6 bases and J by 4 bases, with 27 bases between them. The CDR3 totals 18 residues.

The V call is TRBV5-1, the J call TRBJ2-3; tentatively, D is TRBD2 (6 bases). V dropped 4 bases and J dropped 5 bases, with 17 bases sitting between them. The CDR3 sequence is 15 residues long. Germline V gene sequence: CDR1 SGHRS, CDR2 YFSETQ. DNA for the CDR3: TGCGCCAGCAGCCTCGGTGCGGGATCAGGAGATACGCAGTATTTT. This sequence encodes CASSLGAGSGDTQYF.

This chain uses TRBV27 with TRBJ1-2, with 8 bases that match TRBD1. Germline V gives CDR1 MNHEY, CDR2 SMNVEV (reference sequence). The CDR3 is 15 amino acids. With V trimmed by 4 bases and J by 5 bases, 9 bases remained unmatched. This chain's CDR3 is CASSYGVTGEYGYTF. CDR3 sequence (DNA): TGTGCCAGCAGTTACGGTGTGACAGGGGAATATGGCTACACCTTC.

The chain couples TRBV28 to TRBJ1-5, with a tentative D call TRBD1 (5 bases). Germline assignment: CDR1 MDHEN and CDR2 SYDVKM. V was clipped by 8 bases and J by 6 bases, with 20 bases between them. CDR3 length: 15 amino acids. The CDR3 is CASEAGTGAFQPQHF. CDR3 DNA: TGTGCCAGCGAAGCCGGGACCGGGGCTTTTCAGCCCCAGCATTTT.

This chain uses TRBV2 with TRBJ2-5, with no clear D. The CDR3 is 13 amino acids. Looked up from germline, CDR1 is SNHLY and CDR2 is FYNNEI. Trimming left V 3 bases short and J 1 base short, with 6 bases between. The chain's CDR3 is CASSDRFQETQYF. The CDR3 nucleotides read TGTGCCAGCAGTGACAGATTCCAAGAGACCCAGTACTTC.

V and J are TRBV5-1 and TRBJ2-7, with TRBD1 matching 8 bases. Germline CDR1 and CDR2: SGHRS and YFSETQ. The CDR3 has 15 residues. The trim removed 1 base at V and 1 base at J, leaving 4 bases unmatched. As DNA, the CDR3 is TGCGCCAGCAGCTTGCAGACAGGGGTTTCCTACGAGCAGTACTTC. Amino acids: CASSLQTGVSYEQYF.

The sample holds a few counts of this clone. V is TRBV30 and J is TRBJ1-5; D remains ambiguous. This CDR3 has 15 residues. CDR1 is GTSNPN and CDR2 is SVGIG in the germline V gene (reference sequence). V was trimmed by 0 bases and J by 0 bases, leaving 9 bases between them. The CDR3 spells CAWSVLRASNQPQHF. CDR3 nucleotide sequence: TGTGCCTGGAGTGTACTACGGGCTAGCAATCAGCCCCAGCATTTT.

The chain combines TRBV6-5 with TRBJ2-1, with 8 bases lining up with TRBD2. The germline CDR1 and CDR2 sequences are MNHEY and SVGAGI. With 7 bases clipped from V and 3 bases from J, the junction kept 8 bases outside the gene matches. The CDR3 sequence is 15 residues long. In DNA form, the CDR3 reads TGTGCCAGCACCCTAGGACTAGCAGGCTACAATGAGCAGTTCTTC. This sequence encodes CASTLGLAGYNEQFF.

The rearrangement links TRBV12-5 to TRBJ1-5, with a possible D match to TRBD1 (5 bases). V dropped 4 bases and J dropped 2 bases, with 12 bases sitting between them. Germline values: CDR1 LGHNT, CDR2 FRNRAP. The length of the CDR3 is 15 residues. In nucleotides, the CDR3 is TGTGCTAGTGGTTGGGTCGGGGGTGGCAATCAGCCCCAGCATTTT. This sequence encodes CASGWVGGGNQPQHF.

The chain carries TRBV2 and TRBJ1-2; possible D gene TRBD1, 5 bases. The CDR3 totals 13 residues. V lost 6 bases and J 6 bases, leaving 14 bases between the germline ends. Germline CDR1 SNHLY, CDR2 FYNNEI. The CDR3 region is CASRGAVRDGYTF. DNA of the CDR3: TGTGCCAGCAGAGGGGCGGTGCGCGATGGCTACACCTTC.

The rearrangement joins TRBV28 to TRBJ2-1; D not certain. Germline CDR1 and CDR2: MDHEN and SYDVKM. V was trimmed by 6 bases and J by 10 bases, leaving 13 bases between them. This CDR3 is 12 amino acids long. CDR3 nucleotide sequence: TGTGCCAGCAGCTTAAGAATCCCGGAGCAGTTCTTC. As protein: CASSLRIPEQFF.

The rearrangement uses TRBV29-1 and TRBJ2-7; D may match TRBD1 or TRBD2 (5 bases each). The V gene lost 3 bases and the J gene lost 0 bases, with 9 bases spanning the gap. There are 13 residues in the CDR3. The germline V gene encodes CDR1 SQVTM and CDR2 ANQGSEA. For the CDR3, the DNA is TGCAGCGTTGAGGGGGAAATCTCCTACGAGCAGTACTTC. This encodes CSVEGEISYEQYF.

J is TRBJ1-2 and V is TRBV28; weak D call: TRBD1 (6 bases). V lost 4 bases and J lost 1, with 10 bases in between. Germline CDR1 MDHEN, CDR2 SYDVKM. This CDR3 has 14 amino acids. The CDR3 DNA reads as TGTGCCAGCAGTTGGACAGAAATTAACTATGGCTACACCTTC. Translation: CASSWTEINYGYTF.